Sequencing of this T cell receptor (beta chain) was carried out in a study of glioma-infiltrating T cells. General study results and limits: Very few CDR3 sequences were shared between tissue and blood. Tissue-blood divergence was below expectation in non-neoplastic patients, above in gliomas.

The iRepertoire nested amplicon-rescue multiplex PCR amplified TCR alpha and beta CDR3s from RNA. One-step reverse transcription and amplification started from approximately 100-400 ng of tissue mRNA or PBMC total RNA. MiXCR was run by TCRdb on the multiplex PCR reads, yielding one entry per CDR3 protein. The data hold fewer than 200,000 distinct CDR3 sequences, with about 32% observed a single time. CDR1 is MNHEY, CDR2 SMNVEV, per germline (reference sequence). The CDR3 is made up of 15 amino acids. In regard to this clonotype: Its antigen is undetermined. The junction shows a germline mismatch at one end, possibly a read error.

Material for sequencing was glioma tissue, nonneoplastic brain tissue, or PBMCs (not recorded which). J is TRBJ2-7 and V is TRBV27; D gene uncertain. The TCR originated in a human donor with low-grade glioma or glioblastoma, undergoing nonglioma brain surgery, or in good health (not recorded which). CDR3 coding DNA: TGTGCCAGCAGTCCTCCCAGGTGTTTCGGCTACGATCAGTACTTC. It encodes CASSPPRCFGYDQYF.